These T cell receptor beta chains were read from a single sample in a study of Graves' ophthalmopathy and Graves' hyperthyroidism. TCRdb re-called the multiplex PCR reads through MiXCR, storing one row per CDR3 protein. The data show over a million distinct CDR3 sequences, with 35% to 40% seen just once and more than 9.5% held by the top ten. The sequencing sample was made of peripheral blood or thyroid tissue (not recorded which). The receptors derive from an adult man with Graves' hyperthyroidism. Both conserved end residues are part of each CDR3. A D gene is named only where the DNA matches it firmly. Clone size, where shown, is once, few, many, or a class for clones that have expanded.

CDR3 protein	CDR3 DNA	V gene	D gene	J gene	clone size
CATTDSGANVLTF	TGTGCCACCACAGACTCTGGGGCCAACGTCCTGACTTTC	TRBV25-1	-	TRBJ2-6	-
CASSTGGTTLPEAFF	TGTGCCAGCAGCACAGGCGGGACAACATTGCCTGAAGCTTTCTTT	TRBV7-8	-	TRBJ1-1	-
CASTRGADYGYTF	TGTGCCAGCACCCGGGGCGCCGACTATGGCTACACCTTC	TRBV24-1	-	TRBJ1-2	-
CASSGSSDYEQYF	TGTGCCAGCAGTGGCAGTTCGGACTACGAGCAGTACTTC	TRBV6-1	-	TRBJ2-7	few
CASSTGMTYEQYF	TGTGCCAGCAGCACCGGGATGACTTACGAGCAGTACTTC	TRBV10-3	-	TRBJ2-7	few
CASSLVPKETQYF	TGTGCCAGCAGTTTAGTACCAAAAGAGACCCAGTACTTC	TRBV12-3/TRBV12-4	-	TRBJ2-5	-
CASSPGAGSSYEQYF	TGTGCCAGCAGCCCAGGGGCAGGGAGCTCCTACGAGCAGTACTTC	TRBV9	-	TRBJ2-7	-
CASRSGTGGEAFF	TGTGCCAGCAGGAGTGGGACCGGGGGTGAGGCTTTCTTT	TRBV27	-	TRBJ1-1	-
CASSLLHGRSNYGYTF	TGTGCCAGCAGCTTACTCCACGGACGGTCTAACTATGGCTACACCTTC	TRBV5-6	-	TRBJ1-2	few
CASRQGIGTTEAFF	TGTGCCAGCCGACAGGGAATTGGGACCACTGAAGCTTTCTTT	TRBV2	TRBD1	TRBJ1-1	many
CASSKSNEQYF	TGTGCCAGCAGTAAATCAAACGAGCAGTACTTC	TRBV12-3/TRBV12-4	-	TRBJ2-7	few
CASLAPGLAEETQYF	TGTGCCAGCCTAGCTCCGGGACTAGCAGAAGAGACCCAGTACTTC	TRBV7-9	TRBD2	TRBJ2-5	many
CSAKGAGSPQSPLHF	TGCAGTGCTAAGGGGGCGGGCAGTCCCCAATCACCCCTCCACTTT	TRBV20-1	TRBD1	TRBJ1-6	-